This TCR beta chain was found in a study of T cell repertoires in cytomegalovirus infection. Background on the study: A matching HLA type, together with CMV infection, was signaled by public TCR beta signatures.

This clonotype was picked up many times. Its specificity is unknown. Germline V CDR1 and CDR2: SGHTA, FQGNSA. The CDR3 runs 12 residues. V was trimmed by 6 bases and J by 5 bases, leaving 9 bases between them. TCRdb fed the reads into MiXCR, producing one record per CDR3 protein. This sample has about 400,000 distinct CDR3 sequences, with less than 20% found just once. The study, taken as a whole, reports: Clonotype analysis showed dominance of the ex vivo response by HLA-C-restricted CMV-specific TCR beta clonotypes. Cumulated frequencies of public TCR beta families served to identify carriers of CMV plus the relevant HLA.

This rearrangement joins TRBV7-2 to TRBJ2-3, with D hard to call. This TCR was sampled from a human donor in good health (CMV status not recorded). Some clones in this sample may be carry-over from other donors' samples. Sample: PBMCs. In DNA, the CDR3 is TGTGCCAGCAGGACGGCCGGAGATACGCAGTATTTT. Residues: CASRTAGDTQYF.